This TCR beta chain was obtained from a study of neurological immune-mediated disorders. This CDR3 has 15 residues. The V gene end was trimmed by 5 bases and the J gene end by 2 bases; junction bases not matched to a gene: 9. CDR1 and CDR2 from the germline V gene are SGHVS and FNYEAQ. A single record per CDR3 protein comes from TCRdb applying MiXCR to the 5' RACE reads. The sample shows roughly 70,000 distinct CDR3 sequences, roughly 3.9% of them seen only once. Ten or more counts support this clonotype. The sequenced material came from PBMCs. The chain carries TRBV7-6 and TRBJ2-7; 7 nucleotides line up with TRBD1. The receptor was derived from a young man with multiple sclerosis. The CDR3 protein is CASSKGQALTYEQYF. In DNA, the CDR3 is TGTGCCAGCAGCAAAGGACAGGCCCTTACCTACGAGCAGTACTTC.